These T cell receptor beta chains were read from a single sample in a study of T cell changes during pregnancy in multiple sclerosis. The assay was immunoSEQ multiplex PCR, and TCRdb's table has in-frame clones only and misses some. The sample includes about 47,000 clones, 93% of them seen just once. Sequencing was performed on peripheral blood, taken in the second trimester of pregnancy. The receptors were sampled from a female donor with multiple sclerosis, enrolled in a pregnancy study. The CDR3 runs from the conserved cysteine through the conserved F or W. A D gene is named only where the DNA matches it firmly. Size values are once, few and many counts, or a class for expanded clones, and some rows have none.

v_call: TRBV7-9
d_call: -
clone_size: many
j_call: TRBJ1-2
cdr3_nt: TGTGCCAGCAGCCTCAGGGTCATCTATGGCTACACCTTC
cdr3_aa: CASSLRVIYGYTF

v_call: TRBV11-3
d_call: TRBD2
clone_size: -
j_call: TRBJ2-1
cdr3_nt: TGTGCCAGCAGCTCACTAGCGGGAGGCCCCCCTTCCTACAATGAGCAGTTCTTC
cdr3_aa: CASSSLAGGPPSYNEQFF

v_call: TRBV29-1
d_call: -
clone_size: -
j_call: TRBJ1-1
cdr3_nt: TGCAGCGTTGAACGGCAGGTAGGAAGTTCTGAAGCTTTCTTT
cdr3_aa: CSVERQVGSSEAFF

v_call: TRBV6-6
d_call: -
clone_size: -
j_call: TRBJ1-5
cdr3_nt: TGTGCCAGCAGTTATGTTTTGAGGGATCAGCCCCAGCATTTT
cdr3_aa: CASSYVLRDQPQHF

v_call: TRBV7-6
d_call: -
clone_size: -
j_call: TRBJ2-7
cdr3_nt: TGTGCCAGCAGCCCCGCGGACGGGGACTACGAGCAGTACTTC
cdr3_aa: CASSPADGDYEQYF

v_call: TRBV7-6
d_call: TRBD2
clone_size: -
j_call: TRBJ2-1
cdr3_nt: TGTGCCAGCAGCACTCCTAGCGGGAACTCCTACAATGAGCAGTTCTTC
cdr3_aa: CASSTPSGNSYNEQFF

v_call: TRBV18
d_call: -
clone_size: -
j_call: TRBJ2-5
cdr3_nt: TGTGCCAGCTCACCTCCAGGCACCCACCCATACTTC
cdr3_aa: CASSPPGTHPYF

v_call: TRBV7-2
d_call: -
clone_size: -
j_call: TRBJ1-1
cdr3_nt: TGTGCCAGCAGGAGGGACATGATGAACACTGAAGCTTTCTTT
cdr3_aa: CASRRDMMNTEAFF

v_call: TRBV19
d_call: -
clone_size: -
j_call: TRBJ2-1
cdr3_nt: TGTGCCAGTAGTATTCTTGACAGCTCCTACAATGAGCAGTTCTTC
cdr3_aa: CASSILDSSYNEQFF

v_call: TRBV28
d_call: -
clone_size: -
j_call: TRBJ2-7
cdr3_nt: TGTGCCAGCACTCCCCCCGGGGGAGGGCAGTACTTC
cdr3_aa: CASTPPGGGQYF

v_call: TRBV7-9
d_call: TRBD1
clone_size: -
j_call: TRBJ2-4
cdr3_nt: TGTGCCAGCAGCGTGGGACAGGGGAGGGGTGGGAACATTCAGTACTTC
cdr3_aa: CASSVGQGRGGNIQYF

v_call: TRBV5-1
d_call: TRBD2
clone_size: -
j_call: TRBJ2-3
cdr3_nt: TGCGCCAGCAGCATCCAAATAGCGGGAGTGCCAGATACGCAGTATTTT
cdr3_aa: CASSIQIAGVPDTQYF